This T cell receptor beta chain was observed in a study of T-cell memory formation after mild COVID-19. The wider study: TCR clusters were mostly donor specific.

Findings and limits, study-wide: CD4+ clones that contracted lay mainly in CM and EM; CD8+ ones lay in EMRA. Pre-infection memory contained some responding clones, which suggested that cross-reactive memory had joined. The SARS-CoV-2 specificity of second-wave clones reaching peak at day 37 remained unverified.

There are a few counts of this clonotype. The target antigen is unknown. TCRdb re-called the 5' RACE reads through MiXCR, storing one row per CDR3 protein. The data contain hundreds of thousands of distinct CDR3 sequences, around 27% of them singletons. V was cut by 0 bases and J by 1 base, with 10 bases left in between. This CDR3 has 16 residues. Germline CDR1 reads KGHSH; CDR2 reads LQKENI. The receptor comes from an adult woman who had mild COVID-19 (a few samples of this study predate the infection). Cell type and time point are not known. The rearrangement links TRBV18 to TRBJ2-1; no clear D. Specimen: PBMCs or a T cell subset sorted from them (not recorded which). In DNA, the CDR3 is TGTGCCAGCTCACCACCGATTGCGGAGTCCTACAATGAGCAGTTCTTC. Its protein is CASSPPIAESYNEQFF.